The 31 T cell receptor beta chains listed next were all sequenced from one sample in a study of blood T cell repertoires in COVID-19. Libraries were prepared by immunoSEQ multiplex PCR; TCRdb keeps only in-frame clonotypes and omits some of them. The sample has 400,000 or so clones; around 89% are singletons. The sample was PBMCs or T cells enriched from blood (not recorded which). Receptor source: a man aged 25-40 years who had recovered from COVID-19.

This sequence joins TRBV6-5 and TRBJ2-7; 9 nucleotides line up with TRBD1. CDR3 length equals 14 residues. Germline assignment: CDR1 MNHEY and CDR2 SVGAGI. The CDR3 DNA is TGTGTCGTCAGGAGGGGACAGGGCTCCTACGAGCAGTACTTC. Protein: CVVRRGQGSYEQYF.

The chain employs TRBV7-9 and TRBJ1-1; 7 positions match TRBD1. This CDR3 is 15 amino acids long. Per germline, CDR1 SEHNR and CDR2 FQNEAQ (reference sequence). With 5 bases clipped from V and 0 bases from J, the junction kept 6 bases outside the gene matches. CDR3 protein: CASSQTRGLNTEAFF. CDR3 nucleotides: TGTGCCAGCAGCCAGACGAGGGGGCTGAACACTGAAGCTTTCTTT.

The sample holds one count of this clone. The rearrangement uses TRBV12-3 or TRBV12-4 and TRBJ2-1, with 8 positions matching TRBD1. This CDR3 spans 12 amino acids. CDR3 sequence (DNA): TGTGTTTCAGGGGGCTTCTACAATGAGCAGTTCTTC. It encodes CVSGGFYNEQFF.

The V and J genes are TRBV5-6 and TRBJ2-7; D is perhaps TRBD1 (6 bases). Germline V gene lookup returns CDR1 SGHDT and CDR2 YYEEEE. The CDR3 runs 14 residues. V was shortened by 2 bases and J by 5 bases, with 14 bases between the two germline ends. The CDR3 here is CASSFANRVDEQYF. In DNA, the CDR3 is TGTGCCAGCAGCTTCGCGAACAGGGTGGACGAGCAGTACTTC.

The V gene is TRBV6-5, the J gene TRBJ1-1, with 7 nucleotides matching TRBD1. The CDR3 extends over 15 amino acids. Losses at the gene ends were 7 bases for V and 3 bases for J; bases not matched to a gene: 11. Germline loops: CDR1 MNHEY, CDR2 SVGAGI. CDR3 sequence: CASTRQGAGDTEAFF. For the CDR3, the DNA is TGTGCCAGCACCCGACAGGGCGCCGGAGACACTGAAGCTTTCTTT.

The gene calls are TRBV6-6 and TRBJ2-1, with 7 bases matching TRBD1. Germline loops: CDR1 MNHNY, CDR2 SVGAGI (reference sequence). The CDR3 totals 16 residues. After removal of 5 bases from V and 0 bases from J, the junction contained 7 bases not matched to a gene. The CDR3 sequence: CASSRQGLSSYNEQFF. CDR3 DNA: TGTGCCAGCAGTCGACAGGGCCTGTCCTCCTACAATGAGCAGTTCTTC.

Notes on this clone: A junction end diverges from the germline sequence, so it may reflect a read error. The V call is TRBV7-2, the J call TRBJ2-1, with D perhaps matching TRBD2 (6 bases). The CDR3 runs to 15 residues. CDR1 is SGHTA and CDR2 is FQGNSA in the germline V gene. CDR3 nucleotides: TGTGCCAGCAGCTCTACTCCAGCGCGGGGCCATGAGCCGTTCTTC. It translates to CASSSTPARGHEPFF.

The chain combines TRBV6-4 with TRBJ2-3, with TRBD2 matching 7 bases. The germline gives CDR1 MRHNA, CDR2 SNTAGT. J lost 2 bases, V lost 0 bases, and 11 bases had no gene match. The CDR3 is 18 amino acids. The CDR3 loop is CASSDSKGGSRNTDTQYF. The CDR3 DNA reads TGTGCCAGCAGTGACTCGAAGGGCGGGAGTCGTAACACAGATACGCAGTATTTT.

The count of this clone is one. CDR3 residues: CASSEIWEWMSQETQYF. The CDR3 bases are TGTGCCAGCAGCGAGATATGGGAGTGGATGAGTCAAGAGACCCAGTACTTC. The chain recombines TRBV7-9 with TRBJ2-5; possibly TRBD2 for D (5 bases). The CDR3 is 17 residues long. The germline V and J ends were trimmed by 5 bases and 2 bases, with 21 bases remaining between them. CDR1 and CDR2 from the germline V gene are SEHNR and FQNEAQ (reference sequence).

V usage is TRBV5-4 and J usage is TRBJ2-5, with TRBD2 matching over 10 bases. This CDR3 region has 16 residues. Trimming cost V 4 bases and J 1 base; bases outside gene matches: 7. The germline CDR1 and CDR2 sequences are SGHNT and YYREEE (reference sequence). The CDR3 spells CASSPGTSARQETQYF. The CDR3 DNA reads TGTGCCAGCAGCCCCGGGACTAGCGCCCGCCAAGAGACCCAGTACTTC.

The V and J genes are TRBV11-2 and TRBJ2-4; 9 bases are shared with TRBD2. From germline, CDR1 is SGHAT and CDR2 FQNNGV. The CDR3 loop spans 17 amino acids. J was trimmed by 4 bases and V by 7 bases; bases with no gene match: 14. The CDR3 DNA follows: TGTGCCAGCAACCCCCAGGGAGCTAGCGGGGCTAAAAACATTCAGTACTTC. Amino acids: CASNPQGASGAKNIQYF. Variable domain in full (rest from reference TRBV11-2 and TRBJ2-4): EAGVAQSPRYKIIEKRQSVAFWCNPISGHATLYWYQQILGQGPKLLIQFQNNGVVDDSQLPKDRFSAERLKGVDSTLKIQPAKLEDSAVYLCASNPQGASGAKNIQYFGAGTRLSVL.

The chain joins TRBV28 to TRBJ1-2; 8 bases are shared with TRBD1. Looked up from germline, CDR1 is MDHEN and CDR2 is SYDVKM. V lost 5 bases, J lost 2 bases, and 7 bases stayed unmatched. The CDR3 runs 15 residues. CDR3 nucleotide sequence: TGTGCCAGCAGTATCTCAGGGGGCAGGAACTATGGCTACACCTTC. Residues: CASSISGGRNYGYTF.

The chain carries TRBV9 and TRBJ2-6, with a weak D call TRBD1 (5 bases). V lost 0 bases to trimming and J lost 4 bases, with 11 bases between them. CDR1 SGDLS and CDR2 YYNGEE come from the germline V gene. The CDR3 has 16 amino acids. CDR3 nucleotides: TGTGCCAGCAGCGTAGCCGTGGGGCTGGGGGCCAACGTCCTGACTTTC. Protein: CASSVAVGLGANVLTF. Based on the CDR3 plus reference TRBV9 and TRBJ2-6, the full variable domain is DSGVTQTPKHLITATGQRVTLRCSPRSGDLSVYWYQQSLDQGLQFLIQYYNGEERAKGNILERFSAQQFPDLHSELNLSSLELGDSALYFCASSVAVGLGANVLTFGAGSRLTVL.

The chain uses TRBV28 and TRBJ2-2; D not certain. V gave up 6 bases and J gave up 5 bases, with 13 bases separating them. CDR1 MDHEN and CDR2 SYDVKM come from the germline V gene. This CDR3 comprises 14 residues. The CDR3 here is CASSSYYRTGELFF. CDR3 in DNA: TGTGCCAGCAGCTCATACTATCGAACCGGGGAGCTGTTTTTT.

The gene calls are TRBV12-3 or TRBV12-4 and TRBJ2-5, with D perhaps matching TRBD1 (5 bases). The CDR3 totals 11 residues. Trimming removed 1 base at V and 12 bases at J, with 9 bases between. In nucleotides, the CDR3 is TGTGCCAGCAGTTTAGTAGGGGCCAAGTACTTC. Its translation: CASSLVGAKYF.

The V gene is TRBV7-9, the J gene TRBJ1-6; D unresolved. V lost 1 base to trimming and J lost 7 bases, with 11 bases between them. Germline V gives CDR1 SEHNR, CDR2 FQNEAQ (reference sequence). This CDR3 has 15 residues. The CDR3: CASSLERLNNSPLHF. The CDR3 region has the DNA TGTGCCAGCAGCTTAGAGCGGCTGAACAATTCACCCCTCCACTTT. Supplemented by reference TRBV7-9 and TRBJ1-6, the full variable domain reads DTGVSQNPRHKITKRGQNVTFRCDPISEHNRLYWYRQTLGQGPEFLTYFQNEAQLEKSRLLSDRFSAERPKGSFSTLEIQRTEQGDSAMYLCASSLERLNNSPLHFGNGTRLTVT.

This clone was picked up a small number of times. V usage is TRBV29-1 and J usage is TRBJ1-2; 7 positions match TRBD1. The CDR3 has 14 residues. Germline trimming cut 3 bases from V and 2 bases from J; bases unmatched to any gene: 6. Germline V gene lookup returns CDR1 SQVTM and CDR2 ANQGSEA. DNA of the CDR3: TGCAGCGTTGATCTAGGGGGCTGGAACTATGGCTACACCTTC. Its protein product is CSVDLGGWNYGYTF.

V and J are TRBV30 and TRBJ2-5, with TRBD2 identical over 14 bases. Germline lookup yields CDR1 GTSNPN and CDR2 SVGIG (reference sequence). This CDR3 is built from 15 residues. V lost 6 bases, J lost 4 bases, and 7 bases stayed unmatched. The CDR3 here is CACAPGTSGGETQYF. The CDR3, as DNA: TGTGCCTGCGCCCCCGGGACTAGCGGGGGAGAGACCCAGTACTTC. The entire variable domain, with the rest obtained from reference TRBV30 and TRBJ2-5, is as follows: SQTIHQWPATLVQPVGSPLSLECTVEGTSNPNLYWYRQAAGRGLQLLFYSVGIGQISSEVPQNLSASRPQDRQFILSSKKLLLSDSGFYLCACAPGTSGGETQYFGPGTRLLVL.

The chain joins TRBV27 to TRBJ2-3; the match to TRBD2 covers 12 bases. The ends lost 4 bases at V and 5 bases at J; junction bases unmatched: 13. This CDR3 comprises 18 residues. Germline CDR1 MNHEY, CDR2 SMNVEV (reference sequence). The CDR3 DNA sequence: TGTGCCAGCAGTTCCTTGGGGCGACTAGCGGGAGCGGGAGATACGCAGTATTTT. Its translation is CASSSLGRLAGAGDTQYF.

This sequence joins TRBV24-1 and TRBJ2-3; TRBD1 aligns across 10 bases. The CDR3 spans 13 residues. In germline, CDR1 is KGHDR, CDR2 SFDVKD. Trimming removed 10 bases from V and 3 bases from J; junction bases left unmatched: 3. For the CDR3, the DNA is TGTGCCACAGGGACAGGGGATACAGATACGCAGTATTTT. Its translation is CATGTGDTDTQYF.

This sequence joins TRBV11-2 and TRBJ1-6; D gene uncertain. The CDR3 is 14 amino acids. The germline V and J ends were trimmed by 5 bases and 0 bases, with 5 bases remaining between them. CDR1 SGHAT and CDR2 FQNNGV come from the germline V gene. The CDR3 DNA follows: TGTGCCAGCAGCCGGAGCTCCTATAATTCACCCCTCCACTTT. Translating it yields CASSRSSYNSPLHF.

V usage is TRBV5-1 and J usage is TRBJ2-5; the match to TRBD1 covers 10 bases. Germline CDR1 SGHRS, CDR2 YFSETQ. The CDR3 runs to 15 residues. With V trimmed by 3 bases and J by 4 bases, 6 bases remained unmatched. In DNA, the CDR3 is TGCGCCAGCAGCTCTGGACAGGGGGACGGAGAGACCCAGTACTTC. Protein sequence: CASSSGQGDGETQYF.

The chain couples TRBV6-5 to TRBJ2-3; TRBD1 aligns across 8 bases. This CDR3 contains 15 residues. The V gene end was trimmed by 6 bases and the J gene end by 1 base; junction bases not matched to a gene: 6. Germline CDR1 MNHEY, CDR2 SVGAGI. In nucleotides, the CDR3 is TGTGCCAGCAGAGTGTCAGGGGGCGGCACAGATACGCAGTATTTT. This encodes CASRVSGGGTDTQYF.

The chain carries TRBV3-1 (or the pseudogene TRBV3-2) and TRBJ2-3; perhaps TRBD2 as D (5 bases). Germline-derived CDR1 and CDR2 are LGHDT and YNNKEL (reference sequence). This CDR3 is 15 amino acids long. Deletions cut 5 bases from V and 2 bases from J, with 14 bases between. CDR3 coding DNA: TGTGCCAGCAGCAGGGCGGGCGGAGACACAGATACGCAGTATTTT. It specifies CASSRAGGDTDTQYF.

J is TRBJ2-1 and V is TRBV18; 15 nucleotides agree with TRBD2. The V and J ends lost 4 bases and 9 bases, in that order; junction bases with no gene match: 10. The germline V gene has CDR1 KGHSH and CDR2 LQKENI. This CDR3 is 17 amino acids long. CDR3 protein: CASSQGLAGGRVREQFF. As DNA, the CDR3 is TGTGCCAGCTCACAGGGACTAGCGGGAGGAAGGGTACGTGAGCAGTTCTTC.

This clone was observed a handful of times. The CDR3 sequence is CASSRLGEGPQHF. CDR3 nucleotides: TGTGCCAGCTCCCGGCTAGGGGAGGGACCCCAGCATTTT. The gene calls are TRBV18 and TRBJ1-5; TRBD1 might be the D (5 bases). The CDR3 sequence is 13 residues long. Trimming cost V 6 bases and J 10 bases, with 16 bases left between them. Looked up from germline, CDR1 is KGHSH and CDR2 is LQKENI.

The chain is built from TRBV28 and TRBJ2-1; TRBD2 matches at 9 bases. Trimming removed 11 bases from V and 0 bases from J; junction bases left unmatched: 8. The CDR3 runs 15 residues. CDR1 and CDR2 (germline): MDHEN, SYDVKM. The DNA for the CDR3 is TGTGCCTCCCGAGAAGCGGGAGGCTCCTACAATGAGCAGTTCTTC. Encoded protein: CASREAGGSYNEQFF.

The V gene is TRBV6-5, the J gene TRBJ1-5, with D unclear. CDR3 length: 16 amino acids. Between the trimmed V and J ends, which lost 4 bases and 4 bases, there was a span of 17 bases. The V gene's germline CDR1 is MNHEY and CDR2 SVGAGI. The CDR3, as DNA: TGTGCCAGCAGTTCCGCCCGGGGAGGGTCAAATCAGCCCCAGCATTTT. Translating it yields CASSSARGGSNQPQHF.

The J gene is TRBJ1-6, the V gene TRBV7-8, with 7 bases matching TRBD1. In germline, CDR1 is SGHVS, CDR2 FQNEAQ. The CDR3 covers 14 residues. V was clipped by 1 base and J by 10 bases; unmatched bases: 4. The CDR3 loop reads CASSLVSRGSPLHF. DNA for the CDR3: TGTGCCAGCAGCTTAGTTTCCAGGGGGTCACCCCTCCACTTT.

This rearrangement joins TRBV7-9 to TRBJ1-2; TRBD1 might be the D (6 bases). V gave up 5 bases and J gave up 3 bases, with 10 bases separating them. Germline V gives CDR1 SEHNR, CDR2 FQNEAQ (reference sequence). The CDR3 runs to 13 residues. DNA for the CDR3: TGTGCCAGCAGCCCTAACAGGGACTATGGCTACACCTTC. Protein product: CASSPNRDYGYTF.

V and J are TRBV2 and TRBJ1-6, with 10 bases lining up with TRBD1. The V gene end was trimmed by 5 bases and the J gene end by 8 bases; junction bases not matched to a gene: 6. The CDR3 is 15 residues long. Germline V gene sequence: CDR1 SNHLY, CDR2 FYNNEI. In DNA form, the CDR3 reads TGTGCCAGCAGTTACGGCGGGACAGGGGATTCACCCCTCCACTTT. Amino acids: CASSYGGTGDSPLHF.